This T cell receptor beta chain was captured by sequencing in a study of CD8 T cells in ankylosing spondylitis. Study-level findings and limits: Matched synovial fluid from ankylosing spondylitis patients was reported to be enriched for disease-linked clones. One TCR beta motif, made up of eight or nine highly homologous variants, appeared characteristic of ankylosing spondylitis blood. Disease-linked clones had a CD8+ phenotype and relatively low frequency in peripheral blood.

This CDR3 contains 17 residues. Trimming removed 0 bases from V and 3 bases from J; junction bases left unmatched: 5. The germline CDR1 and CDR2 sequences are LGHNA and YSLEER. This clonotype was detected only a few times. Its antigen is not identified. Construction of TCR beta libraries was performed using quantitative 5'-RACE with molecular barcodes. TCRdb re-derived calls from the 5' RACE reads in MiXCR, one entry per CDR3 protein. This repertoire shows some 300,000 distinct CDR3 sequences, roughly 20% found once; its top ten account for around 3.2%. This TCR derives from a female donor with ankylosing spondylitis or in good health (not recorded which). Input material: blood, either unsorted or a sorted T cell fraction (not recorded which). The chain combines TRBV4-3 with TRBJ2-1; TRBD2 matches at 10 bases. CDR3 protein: CASSQEGAGGDYNEQFF. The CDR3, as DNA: TGCGCCAGCAGCCAAGAGGGAGCGGGAGGGGACTACAATGAGCAGTTCTTC.